This TCR beta chain was recorded in a study of OX40 agonist ivuxolimab in advanced cancers. Some clones are missing from TCRdb's copy, which holds only in-frame ones; the method was immunoSEQ multiplex PCR. The table includes 92,000 or so clones, around 80% detected once. The source of this sequence is an adult with an advanced solid tumor such as melanoma, head and neck, liver or kidney cancer. The sample consisted of CD4+ or CD8+ T cells sorted from blood, taken in a trial of the OX40 agonist ivuxolimab.

DNA of the CDR3: TGTGCCAGCAGTGCTGACAGGGGGAACACCGGGGAGCTGTTTTTT. It yields the protein CASSADRGNTGELFF. This chain joins TRBV2 and TRBJ2-2; 8 bases map to TRBD1. CDR1 is SNHLY, CDR2 FYNNEI, per germline. The V segment lost 4 bases and the J segment 1 base; nucleotides outside the gene matches: 2. This CDR3 has 15 residues.